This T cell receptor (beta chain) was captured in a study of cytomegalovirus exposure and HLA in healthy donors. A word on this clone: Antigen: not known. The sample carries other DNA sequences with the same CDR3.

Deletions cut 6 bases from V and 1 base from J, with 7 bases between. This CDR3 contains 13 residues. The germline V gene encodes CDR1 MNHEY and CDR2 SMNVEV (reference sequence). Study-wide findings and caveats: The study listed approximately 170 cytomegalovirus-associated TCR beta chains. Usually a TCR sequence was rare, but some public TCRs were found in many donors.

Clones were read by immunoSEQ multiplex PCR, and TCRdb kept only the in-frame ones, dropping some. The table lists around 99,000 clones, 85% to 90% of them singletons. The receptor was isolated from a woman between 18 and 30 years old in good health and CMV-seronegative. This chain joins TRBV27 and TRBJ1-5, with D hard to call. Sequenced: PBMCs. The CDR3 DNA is TGTGCCAGCAGCCCCCAAAGCAATCAGCCCCAGCATTTT. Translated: CASSPQSNQPQHF.